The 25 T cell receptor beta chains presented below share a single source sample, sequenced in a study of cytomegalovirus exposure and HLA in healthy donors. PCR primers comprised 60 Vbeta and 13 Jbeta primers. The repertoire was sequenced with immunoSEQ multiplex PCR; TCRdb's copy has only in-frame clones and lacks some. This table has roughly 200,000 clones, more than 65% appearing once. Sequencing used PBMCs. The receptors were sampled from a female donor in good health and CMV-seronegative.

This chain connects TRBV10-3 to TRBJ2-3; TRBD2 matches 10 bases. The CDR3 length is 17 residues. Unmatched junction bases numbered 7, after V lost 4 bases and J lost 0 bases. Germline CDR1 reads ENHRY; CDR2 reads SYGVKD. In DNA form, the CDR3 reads TGTGCCATCAGTGGAAGGACTAGCGGACCTAGCACAGATACGCAGTATTTT. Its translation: CAISGRTSGPSTDTQYF.

This CDR3 is CASSQDIGTGRNYGYTF. DNA for the CDR3: TGCGCCAGCAGCCAAGATATAGGTACAGGGAGAAACTATGGCTACACCTTC. The rearrangement uses TRBV4-3 and TRBJ1-2, with a tentative D call TRBD1 (6 bases). Germline CDR1 is LGHNA and CDR2 is YSLEER. Deletions cut 0 bases from V and 2 bases from J, with 16 bases between. The CDR3 length is 17 residues.

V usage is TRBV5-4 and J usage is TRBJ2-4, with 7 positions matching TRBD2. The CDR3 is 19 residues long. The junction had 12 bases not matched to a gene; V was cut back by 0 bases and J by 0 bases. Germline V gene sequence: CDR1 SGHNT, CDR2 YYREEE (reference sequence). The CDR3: CASSLVTPSGKLAKNIQYF. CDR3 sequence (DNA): TGTGCCAGCAGCTTGGTGACTCCTAGCGGAAAACTAGCCAAAAACATTCAGTACTTC.

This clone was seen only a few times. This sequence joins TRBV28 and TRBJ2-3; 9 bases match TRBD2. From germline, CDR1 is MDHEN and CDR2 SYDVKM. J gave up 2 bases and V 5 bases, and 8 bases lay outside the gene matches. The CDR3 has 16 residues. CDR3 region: CASSPQTSGTTDTQYF. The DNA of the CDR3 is TGTGCCAGCAGTCCTCAGACTAGCGGAACCACAGATACGCAGTATTTT. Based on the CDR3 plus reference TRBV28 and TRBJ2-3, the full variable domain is DVKVTQSSRYLVKRTGEKVFLECVQDMDHENMFWYRQDPGLGLRLIYFSYDVKMKEKGDIPEGYSVSREKKERFSLILESASTNQTSMYLCASSPQTSGTTDTQYFGPGTRLTVL.

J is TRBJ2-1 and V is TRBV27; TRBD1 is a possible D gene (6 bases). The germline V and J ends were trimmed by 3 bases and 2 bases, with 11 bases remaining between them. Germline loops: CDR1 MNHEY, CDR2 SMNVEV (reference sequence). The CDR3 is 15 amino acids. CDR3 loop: CASSFTGKTYNEQFF. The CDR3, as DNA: TGTGCCAGCAGTTTCACAGGGAAAACCTACAATGAGCAGTTCTTC.

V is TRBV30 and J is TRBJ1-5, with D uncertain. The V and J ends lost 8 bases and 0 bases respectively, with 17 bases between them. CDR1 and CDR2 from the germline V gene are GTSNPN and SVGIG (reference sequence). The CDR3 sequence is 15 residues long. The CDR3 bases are TGTGCCACTAATGTTGGAGGGCATAGCAATCAGCCCCAGCATTTT. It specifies CATNVGGHSNQPQHF.

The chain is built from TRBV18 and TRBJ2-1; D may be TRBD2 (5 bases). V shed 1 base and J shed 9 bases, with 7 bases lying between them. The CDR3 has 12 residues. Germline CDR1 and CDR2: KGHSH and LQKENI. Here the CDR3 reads CASSPRESEQFF. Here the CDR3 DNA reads TGTGCCAGCTCACCACGGGAGTCTGAGCAGTTCTTC.

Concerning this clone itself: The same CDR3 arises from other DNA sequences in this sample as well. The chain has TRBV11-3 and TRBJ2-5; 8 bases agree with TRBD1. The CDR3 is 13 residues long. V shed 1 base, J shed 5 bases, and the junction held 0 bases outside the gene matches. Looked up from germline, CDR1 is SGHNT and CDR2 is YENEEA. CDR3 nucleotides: TGTGCCAGCAGCTTAGGACAGGGGGAGACCCAGTACTTC. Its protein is CASSLGQGETQYF.

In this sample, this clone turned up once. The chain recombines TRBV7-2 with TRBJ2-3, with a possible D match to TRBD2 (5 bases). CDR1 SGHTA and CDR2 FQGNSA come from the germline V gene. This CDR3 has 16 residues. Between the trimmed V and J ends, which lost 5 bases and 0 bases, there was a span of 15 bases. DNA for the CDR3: TGTGCCAGCAGCCGGACTTTTCTAGCTAGCACAGATACGCAGTATTTT. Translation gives CASSRTFLASTDTQYF.

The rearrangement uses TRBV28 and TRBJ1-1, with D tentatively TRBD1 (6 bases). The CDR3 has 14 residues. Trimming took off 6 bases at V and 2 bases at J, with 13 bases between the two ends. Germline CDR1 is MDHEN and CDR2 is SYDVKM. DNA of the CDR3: TGTGCCAGCAGCCTAGGACAGATCAACACTGAAGCTTTCTTT. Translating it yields CASSLGQINTEAFF.

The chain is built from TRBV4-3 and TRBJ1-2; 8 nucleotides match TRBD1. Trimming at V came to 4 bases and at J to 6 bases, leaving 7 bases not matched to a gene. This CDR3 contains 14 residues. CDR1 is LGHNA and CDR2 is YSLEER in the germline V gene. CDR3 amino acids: CASSPQGARNGYTF. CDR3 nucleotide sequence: TGCGCCAGCAGCCCTCAGGGGGCGCGCAATGGCTACACCTTC.

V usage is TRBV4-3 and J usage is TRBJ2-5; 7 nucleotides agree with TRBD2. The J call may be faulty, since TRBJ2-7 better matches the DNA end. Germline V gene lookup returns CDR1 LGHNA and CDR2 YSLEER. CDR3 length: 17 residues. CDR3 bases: TGCGCCAGCAGCCAAGAGGTGGGGGAGGGCCCGACCTACGAGCAGTACTTC. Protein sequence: CASSQEVGEGPTYEQYF.

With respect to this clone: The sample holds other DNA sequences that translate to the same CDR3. CDR3 sequence (DNA): TGTGCCAGCAGCTTAGGGGGAGGGACTGAAGCTTTCTTT. As protein: CASSLGGGTEAFF. The gene calls are TRBV7-9 and TRBJ1-1; the D is unclear. The CDR3 runs to 13 residues. From germline, CDR1 is SEHNR and CDR2 FQNEAQ (reference sequence). V was cut by 1 base and J by 5 bases, with 8 bases left in between.

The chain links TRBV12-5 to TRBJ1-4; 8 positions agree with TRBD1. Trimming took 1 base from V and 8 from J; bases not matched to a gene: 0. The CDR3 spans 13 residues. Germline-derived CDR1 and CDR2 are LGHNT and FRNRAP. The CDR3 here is CASGLGQGEKLFF. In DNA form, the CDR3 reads TGTGCTAGTGGTTTGGGACAGGGGGAAAAACTGTTTTTT.

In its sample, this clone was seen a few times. In DNA form, the CDR3 reads TGTGCCAGCAGTACAGGGGGAGGAGGAGAGACCCAGTACTTC. Its protein is CASSTGGGGETQYF. The V call is TRBV2, the J call TRBJ2-5; TRBD1 agrees at 8 bases. The junction had 6 bases not matched to a gene; V was cut back by 5 bases and J by 4 bases. The germline gives CDR1 SNHLY, CDR2 FYNNEI. This CDR3 is 14 amino acids long.

The CDR3 loop is CASSPRGGVSYNEQFF. For the CDR3, the DNA is TGTGCCAGCAGTCCACGAGGGGGAGTGTCCTACAATGAGCAGTTCTTC. V usage is TRBV27 and J usage is TRBJ2-1; the D gene is possibly TRBD1 (6 bases). Between the trimmed V and J ends, which lost 5 bases and 1 base, there was a span of 15 bases. Germline V gene lookup returns CDR1 MNHEY and CDR2 SMNVEV (reference sequence). This CDR3 is 16 amino acids long.

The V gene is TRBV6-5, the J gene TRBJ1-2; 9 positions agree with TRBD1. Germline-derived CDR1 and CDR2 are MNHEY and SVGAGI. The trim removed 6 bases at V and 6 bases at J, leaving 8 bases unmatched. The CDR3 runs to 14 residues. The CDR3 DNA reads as TGTGCCAGCAGCCCCAGGACAGGGGCGGATGGCTACACCTTC. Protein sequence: CASSPRTGADGYTF.

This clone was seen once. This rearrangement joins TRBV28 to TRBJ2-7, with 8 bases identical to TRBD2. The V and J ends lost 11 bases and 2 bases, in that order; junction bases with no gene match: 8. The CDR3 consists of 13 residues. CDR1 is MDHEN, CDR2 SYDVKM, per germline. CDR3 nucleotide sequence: TGTGCCGGGTCCGGGGGGGCCGCCTACGAGCAGTACTTC. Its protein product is CAGSGGAAYEQYF.

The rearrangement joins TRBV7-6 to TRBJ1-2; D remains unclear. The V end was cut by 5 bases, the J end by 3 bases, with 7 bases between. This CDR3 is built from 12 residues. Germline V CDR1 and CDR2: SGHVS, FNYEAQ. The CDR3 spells CASSPGYYGYTF. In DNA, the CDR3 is TGTGCCAGCAGCCCGGGTTACTATGGCTACACCTTC. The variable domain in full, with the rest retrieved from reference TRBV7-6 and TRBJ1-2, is GAGVSQSPRYKVTKRGQDVALRCDPISGHVSLYWYRQALGQGPEFLTYFNYEAQQDKSGLPNDRFSAERPEGSISTLTIQRTEQRDSAMYRCASSPGYYGYTFGSGTRLTVV.

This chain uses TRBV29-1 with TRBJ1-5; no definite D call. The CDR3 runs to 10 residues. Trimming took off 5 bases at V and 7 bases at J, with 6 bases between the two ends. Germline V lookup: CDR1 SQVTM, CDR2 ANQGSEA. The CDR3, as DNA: TGCAGCGTTCCTCCGCAGCCCCAGCATTTT. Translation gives CSVPPQPQHF.

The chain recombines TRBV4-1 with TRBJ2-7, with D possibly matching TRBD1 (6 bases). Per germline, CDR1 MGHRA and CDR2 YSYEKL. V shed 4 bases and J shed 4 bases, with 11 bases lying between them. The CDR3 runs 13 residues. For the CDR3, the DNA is TGCGCCAGCAGCCCGAGAGGGACATACGAGCAGTACTTC. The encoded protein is CASSPRGTYEQYF.

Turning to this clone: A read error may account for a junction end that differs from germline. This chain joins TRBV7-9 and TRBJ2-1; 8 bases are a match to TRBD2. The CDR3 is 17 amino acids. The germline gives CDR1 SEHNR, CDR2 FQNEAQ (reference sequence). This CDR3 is CSSSLGSLAGGPREQFF. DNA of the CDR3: TGTTCCAGCAGCTTAGGAAGCCTAGCGGGCGGGCCCCGTGAGCAGTTCTTC.

The CDR3 DNA is TGTGCCAGCAGTGGTAGACAGGAGCCCCACAATGAGCAGTTCTTC. This codes for CASSGRQEPHNEQFF. The chain uses TRBV25-1 and TRBJ2-1; D might be TRBD1 (6 bases). Germline V gives CDR1 MGHDK, CDR2 SYGVNS. This CDR3 region has 15 residues. V was trimmed by 4 bases and J by 5 bases, leaving 15 bases between them.

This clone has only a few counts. CDR3 sequence: CAIISGTGYGYTF. The CDR3 DNA reads as TGTGCCATAATCTCCGGGACAGGCTATGGCTACACCTTC. The chain carries TRBV19 and TRBJ1-2, with 8 bases that match TRBD1. The CDR3 covers 13 residues. V lost 10 bases, J lost 4 bases, and 8 bases stayed unmatched. Germline V gene lookup returns CDR1 LNHDA and CDR2 SQIVND (reference sequence). Together with reference TRBV19 and TRBJ1-2, the CDR3 gives the full variable domain: DGGITQSPKYLFRKEGQNVTLSCEQNLNHDAMYWYRQDPGQGLRLIYYSQIVNDFQKGDIAEGYSVSREKKESFPLTVTSAQKNPTAFYLCAIISGTGYGYTFGSGTRLTVV.

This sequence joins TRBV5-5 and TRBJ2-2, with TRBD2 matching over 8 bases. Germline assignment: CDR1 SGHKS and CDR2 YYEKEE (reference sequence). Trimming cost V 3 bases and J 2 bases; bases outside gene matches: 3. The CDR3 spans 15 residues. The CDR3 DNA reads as TGTGCCAGCAGCTCGGCGGGGGGTAACACCGGGGAGCTGTTTTTT. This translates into CASSSAGGNTGELFF. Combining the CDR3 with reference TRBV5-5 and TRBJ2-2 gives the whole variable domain DAGVTQSPTHLIKTRGQQVTLRCSPISGHKSVSWYQQVLGQGPQFIFQYYEKEERGRGNFPDRFSARQFPNYSSELNVNALLLGDSALYLCASSSAGGNTGELFFGEGSRLTVL.